A selection of T cell receptor beta chains follows, all from one sample in a study of OX40 agonist ivuxolimab in advanced cancers. This table comes from immunoSEQ multiplex PCR, and its TCRdb copy is limited to in-frame clones, with some not included. The sample holds 50,000 to 75,000 clones, about nine tenths seen once. The starting material was CD4+ or CD8+ T cells sorted from blood, obtained in a trial of the OX40 agonist ivuxolimab. The origin of the receptors is an adult with an advanced solid tumor such as melanoma, head and neck, liver or kidney cancer. The CDR3 runs from the conserved cysteine through the conserved F or W. The D gene is left open where the match is weak. Not every row has a clone size; where given, it reads once, few, many or a size class.

abundance: .
v_gene: TRBV29-1
j_gene: TRBJ1-2
d_gene: TRBD1
CDR3nt: TGCAGCGCGGGCAGGGGGCAAGGCTACACCTTC
CDR3aa: CSAGRGQGYTF

abundance: .
v_gene: TRBV11-3
j_gene: TRBJ2-1
d_gene: .
CDR3nt: TGTGCCAGCAGCTCATGGGGGGGGGCTACCTACAATGAGCAGTTCTTC
CDR3aa: CASSSWGGATYNEQFF

abundance: few
v_gene: TRBV11-2
j_gene: TRBJ2-3
d_gene: .
CDR3nt: TGTGCCAGCAGCTTAGTCACTTCTAGCACAGATACGCAGTATTTT
CDR3aa: CASSLVTSSTDTQYF

abundance: .
v_gene: TRBV5-4
j_gene: TRBJ2-1
d_gene: .
CDR3nt: TGTGCCAGCAGCGCCCAGGTGTACAATGAGCAGTTCTTC
CDR3aa: CASSAQVYNEQFF

abundance: .
v_gene: TRBV6-1
j_gene: TRBJ2-7
d_gene: TRBD1
CDR3nt: TGTGCCAGCATCCGGGACAGCTACGAGCAGTACTTC
CDR3aa: CASIRDSYEQYF

abundance: .
v_gene: TRBV19
j_gene: TRBJ1-2
d_gene: .
CDR3nt: TGTGCCAGTAGTATCCCCTCGACACATCCTGTGGGCTACACCTTC
CDR3aa: CASSIPSTHPVGYTF

abundance: .
v_gene: TRBV9
j_gene: TRBJ1-3
d_gene: .
CDR3nt: TGTGCCAGCAGCGTTGGCCGGGACTCTGGAAACACCATATATTTT
CDR3aa: CASSVGRDSGNTIYF

abundance: .
v_gene: TRBV4-1
j_gene: TRBJ2-2
d_gene: TRBD1
CDR3nt: TGCGCCAGCAGCCTAGGCGGGACAGGGGTTACCGGGGAGCTGTTTTTT
CDR3aa: CASSLGGTGVTGELFF

abundance: .
v_gene: TRBV6-1
j_gene: TRBJ2-7
d_gene: .
CDR3nt: TGTGCCAGCAAATTTCAGGTTTCCTACGAGCAGTACTTC
CDR3aa: CASKFQVSYEQYF

abundance: .
v_gene: TRBV7-9
j_gene: TRBJ1-2
d_gene: .
CDR3nt: TGTGCCAGCAGCTTGCAAACGACAGCCCTGGATGGCTACACCTTC
CDR3aa: CASSLQTTALDGYTF

abundance: .
v_gene: TRBV2
j_gene: TRBJ2-2
d_gene: TRBD1
CDR3nt: TGTGCCAGCAGCCGACAGGGGGCAGCCGGGGAGCTGTTTTTT
CDR3aa: CASSRQGAAGELFF

abundance: .
v_gene: TRBV2
j_gene: TRBJ2-7
d_gene: TRBD1
CDR3nt: TGTGCCCGCGACAAAGGACAGGGGGCTTACGAGCAGTACTTC
CDR3aa: CARDKGQGAYEQYF

abundance: .
v_gene: TRBV5-4
j_gene: TRBJ2-3
d_gene: TRBD1
CDR3nt: TGTGCCAGCAGCACACGGACAGGGGGCTCAGATACGCAGTATTTT
CDR3aa: CASSTRTGGSDTQYF

abundance: .
v_gene: TRBV4-1
j_gene: TRBJ1-5
d_gene: .
CDR3nt: TGCGCCAGCAGGAAAAGTGGGGCAGGTCCTGGGGCCCAGCATTTT
CDR3aa: CASRKSGAGPGAQHF

abundance: .
v_gene: TRBV6-5
j_gene: TRBJ2-3
d_gene: .
CDR3nt: TGTGCCAGCACTTCCCTTAGCACAGATACGCAGTATTTT
CDR3aa: CASTSLSTDTQYF

abundance: .
v_gene: TRBV7-2
j_gene: TRBJ2-7
d_gene: .
CDR3nt: TGTGCCAGCAGCTTAGCCCCACCAACAGGGTCCCTCCACTACGAGCAGTACTTC
CDR3aa: CASSLAPPTGSLHYEQYF

abundance: .
v_gene: TRBV5-6
j_gene: TRBJ1-2
d_gene: .
CDR3nt: TGTGCCAGCAGCTACGACAGCTATGGCTACACCTTC
CDR3aa: CASSYDSYGYTF

abundance: .
v_gene: TRBV19
j_gene: TRBJ1-1
d_gene: .
CDR3nt: TGTGCCAGTAGTATCGGCTCGATGGCTGAAGCTTTCTTT
CDR3aa: CASSIGSMAEAFF

abundance: .
v_gene: TRBV27
j_gene: TRBJ1-5
d_gene: .
CDR3nt: TGTGCCAGCAGTGGACGACGGGATAGCAATCAGCCCCAGCATTTT
CDR3aa: CASSGRRDSNQPQHF

abundance: .
v_gene: TRBV7-2
j_gene: TRBJ1-1
d_gene: .
CDR3nt: TGTGCCAGCAGCGTCCAGGTGTCCTTATCTGAAGCTTTCTTT
CDR3aa: CASSVQVSLSEAFF

abundance: .
v_gene: TRBV5-6
j_gene: TRBJ2-2
d_gene: TRBD1
CDR3nt: TGTGCCAGCAGCCGACAGGGAACGAACACCGGGGAGCTGTTTTTT
CDR3aa: CASSRQGTNTGELFF

abundance: .
v_gene: TRBV19
j_gene: TRBJ1-5
d_gene: .
CDR3nt: TGTGCCAGTAGTCCTCACAGGGACGATCAGCCCCAGCATTTT
CDR3aa: CASSPHRDDQPQHF

abundance: .
v_gene: TRBV19
j_gene: TRBJ1-4
d_gene: TRBD1
CDR3nt: TGTGCCAGTAGTACCAGAGGGGGCGGGGGAGAAAAACTGTTTTTT
CDR3aa: CASSTRGGGGEKLFF

abundance: .
v_gene: TRBV5-8
j_gene: TRBJ1-1
d_gene: .
CDR3nt: TGTGCCAGCAGCTTGGGAAGAAATGAAGCTTTCTTT
CDR3aa: CASSLGRNEAFF

abundance: .
v_gene: TRBV11-1
j_gene: TRBJ2-3
d_gene: TRBD2
CDR3nt: TGTGCCAGCAGCTTAGGAGTTAATAGCGGGGGGCAGTATTTT
CDR3aa: CASSLGVNSGGQYF

abundance: .
v_gene: TRBV9
j_gene: TRBJ2-1
d_gene: TRBD1
CDR3nt: TGTGCCAGCAGCGGGACAGGGATGTCGTACAATGAGCAGTTCTTC
CDR3aa: CASSGTGMSYNEQFF

abundance: .
v_gene: TRBV15
j_gene: TRBJ2-5
d_gene: TRBD1
CDR3nt: TGTGCCACCAGCAGAGGTGTTTTTATGGGACAGATGGAGACCCAGTACTTC
CDR3aa: CATSRGVFMGQMETQYF

abundance: once
v_gene: TRBV7-8
j_gene: TRBJ1-2
d_gene: .
CDR3nt: TGTGCCAGCAGCTTAGACGTCGCTAAGGTCGGCTACACCTTC
CDR3aa: CASSLDVAKVGYTF

abundance: .
v_gene: TRBV7-7
j_gene: TRBJ2-1
d_gene: TRBD1
CDR3nt: TGTGCTAGCAGCTTAGGACAGGGGACCGTTGAGCAGTTCTTC
CDR3aa: CASSLGQGTVEQFF

abundance: .
v_gene: TRBV6-5
j_gene: TRBJ1-5
d_gene: TRBD1
CDR3nt: TGTGCCAGCTCCACAGGGGGATTGCAGCCCCAGCATTTT
CDR3aa: CASSTGGLQPQHF

abundance: .
v_gene: TRBV6-6
j_gene: TRBJ1-2
d_gene: .
CDR3nt: TGTGCCAGCAGCCCTAGAGACTATGGCTACACCTTC
CDR3aa: CASSPRDYGYTF

abundance: .
v_gene: TRBV7-8
j_gene: TRBJ1-2
d_gene: .
CDR3nt: TGTGCCAGCAGCTTAGAGGGGTCTGGCTACACCTTC
CDR3aa: CASSLEGSGYTF

abundance: .
v_gene: TRBV14
j_gene: TRBJ1-4
d_gene: .
CDR3nt: TGTGCCAGCAGCCAAGAAACCGGGGGCCTCGGTGAAAAACTGTTTTTT
CDR3aa: CASSQETGGLGEKLFF

abundance: .
v_gene: TRBV6-1
j_gene: TRBJ1-5
d_gene: TRBD1
CDR3nt: TGTGCCAGCAGTGAGGGACAGAATCAGCCCCAGCATTTT
CDR3aa: CASSEGQNQPQHF

abundance: .
v_gene: TRBV6-5
j_gene: TRBJ1-5
d_gene: .
CDR3nt: TGTGCCAGCAAAGGGGGGTTAAATCAGCCCCAGCATTTT
CDR3aa: CASKGGLNQPQHF

abundance: .
v_gene: TRBV30
j_gene: TRBJ1-1
d_gene: .
CDR3nt: TGTGCCTGGAGTGTTCAAGGGAACACTGAAGCTTTCTTT
CDR3aa: CAWSVQGNTEAFF

abundance: few
v_gene: TRBV6-5
j_gene: TRBJ1-5
d_gene: TRBD1
CDR3nt: TGTGCCAGCAGTTACCGGGACAGGGGGGCCCAGCATTTT
CDR3aa: CASSYRDRGAQHF

abundance: .
v_gene: TRBV15
j_gene: TRBJ2-2
d_gene: TRBD1
CDR3nt: TGTGCCACCAGCAGAGGCCAGACAGGGGGCGACGGGGAGCTGTTTTTT
CDR3aa: CATSRGQTGGDGELFF

abundance: once
v_gene: TRBV19
j_gene: TRBJ1-6
d_gene: TRBD1
CDR3nt: TGTGCCAGTACCATAGGGACAGGGAGTAATTCACCCCTCCACTTT
CDR3aa: CASTIGTGSNSPLHF

abundance: .
v_gene: TRBV18
j_gene: TRBJ2-7
d_gene: TRBD1
CDR3nt: TGTGCCAGCTCACCTAGAGATGGACAGGGGTTTAACGAGCAGTACTTC
CDR3aa: CASSPRDGQGFNEQYF

abundance: .
v_gene: TRBV7-2
j_gene: TRBJ1-1
d_gene: TRBD1
CDR3nt: TGTGCCACGAGTGTTGGGCCAGGGGGAAACACTGAAGCTTTCTTT
CDR3aa: CATSVGPGGNTEAFF

abundance: .
v_gene: TRBV2
j_gene: TRBJ1-2
d_gene: TRBD1
CDR3nt: TGTGCCAGCAACCCCGACAGGGGAGGCAACTATGGCTACACCTTC
CDR3aa: CASNPDRGGNYGYTF

abundance: .
v_gene: TRBV5-1
j_gene: TRBJ2-4
d_gene: TRBD1
CDR3nt: TGCGCCAGCAGTCCGACAGGGGGGCTAGCCAAAAACATTCAGTACTTC
CDR3aa: CASSPTGGLAKNIQYF

abundance: .
v_gene: TRBV6-6
j_gene: TRBJ2-5
d_gene: .
CDR3nt: TGTGCCAGCAGCCTCCCCCCGAGGACAGAGACCCAGTACTTC
CDR3aa: CASSLPPRTETQYF

abundance: .
v_gene: TRBV19
j_gene: TRBJ1-5
d_gene: TRBD1
CDR3nt: TGTGCCAGTACCCGGACAGGGCTAGGTAGTCAGCCCCAGCATTTT
CDR3aa: CASTRTGLGSQPQHF